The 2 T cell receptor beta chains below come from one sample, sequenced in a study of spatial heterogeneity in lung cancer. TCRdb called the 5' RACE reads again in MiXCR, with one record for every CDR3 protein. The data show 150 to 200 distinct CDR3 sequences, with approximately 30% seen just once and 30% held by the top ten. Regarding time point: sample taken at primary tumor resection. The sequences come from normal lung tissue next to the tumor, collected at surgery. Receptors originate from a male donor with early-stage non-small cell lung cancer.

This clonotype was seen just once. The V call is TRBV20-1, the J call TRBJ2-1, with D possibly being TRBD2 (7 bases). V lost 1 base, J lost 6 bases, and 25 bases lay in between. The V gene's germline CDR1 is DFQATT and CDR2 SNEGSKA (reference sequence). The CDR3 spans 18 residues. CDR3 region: CSARGGREAQGRVNEQFF. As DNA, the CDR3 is TGCAGTGCTAGAGGTGGCCGGGAGGCCCAGGGGCGGGTCAATGAGCAGTTCTTC.

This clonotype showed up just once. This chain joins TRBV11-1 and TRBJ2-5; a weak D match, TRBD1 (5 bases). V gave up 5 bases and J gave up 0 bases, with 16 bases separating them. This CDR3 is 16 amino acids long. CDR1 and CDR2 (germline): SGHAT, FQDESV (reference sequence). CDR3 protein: CASSREGHRYQETQYF. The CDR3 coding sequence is TGTGCCAGCAGCCGTGAAGGGCACAGGTACCAAGAGACCCAGTACTTC. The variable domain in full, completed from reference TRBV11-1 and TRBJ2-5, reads EAEVAQSPRYKITEKSQAVAFWCDPISGHATLYWYRQILGQGPELLVQFQDESVVDDSQLPKDRFSAERLKGVDSTLKIQPAELGDSAMYLCASSREGHRYQETQYFGPGTRLLVL.